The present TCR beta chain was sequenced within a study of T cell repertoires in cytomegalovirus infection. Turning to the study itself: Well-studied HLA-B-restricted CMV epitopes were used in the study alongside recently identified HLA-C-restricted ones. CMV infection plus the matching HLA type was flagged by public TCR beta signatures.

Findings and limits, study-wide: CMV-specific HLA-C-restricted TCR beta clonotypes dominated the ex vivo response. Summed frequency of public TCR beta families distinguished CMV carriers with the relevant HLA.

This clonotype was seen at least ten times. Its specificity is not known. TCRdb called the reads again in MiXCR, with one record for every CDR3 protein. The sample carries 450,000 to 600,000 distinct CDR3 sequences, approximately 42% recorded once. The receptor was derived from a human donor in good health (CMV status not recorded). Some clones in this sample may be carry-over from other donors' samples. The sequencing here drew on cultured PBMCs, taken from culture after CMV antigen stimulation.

CDR3 sequence reads: CASSPSASGNTIYF. The CDR3 region has the DNA TGTGCCAGCAGCCCCTCCGCCTCTGGAAACACCATATATTTT. The rearrangement uses TRBV7-2 and TRBJ1-3, with D hard to call. The CDR3 sequence is 14 residues long. From germline, CDR1 is SGHTA and CDR2 FQGNSA. The V gene lost 5 bases and the J gene lost 0 bases, with 8 bases spanning the gap.